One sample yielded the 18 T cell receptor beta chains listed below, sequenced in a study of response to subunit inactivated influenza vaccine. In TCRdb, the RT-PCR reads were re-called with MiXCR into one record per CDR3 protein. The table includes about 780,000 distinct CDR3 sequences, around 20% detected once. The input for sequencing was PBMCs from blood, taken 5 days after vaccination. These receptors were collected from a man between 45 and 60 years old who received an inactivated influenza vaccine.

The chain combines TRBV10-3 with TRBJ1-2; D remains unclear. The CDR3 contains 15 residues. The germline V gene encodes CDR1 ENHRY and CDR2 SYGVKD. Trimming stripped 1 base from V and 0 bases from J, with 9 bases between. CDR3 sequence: CAISEFRAPNYGYTF. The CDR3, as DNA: TGTGCCATCAGTGAGTTCCGGGCCCCTAACTATGGCTACACCTTC.

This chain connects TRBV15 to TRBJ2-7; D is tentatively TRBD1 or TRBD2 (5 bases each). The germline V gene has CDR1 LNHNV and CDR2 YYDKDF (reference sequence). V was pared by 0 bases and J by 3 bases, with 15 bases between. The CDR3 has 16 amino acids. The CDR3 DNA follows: TGTGCCACCAGCAGAGATCGGGGCCGGGTATTCTACGAGCAGTACTTC. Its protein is CATSRDRGRVFYEQYF.

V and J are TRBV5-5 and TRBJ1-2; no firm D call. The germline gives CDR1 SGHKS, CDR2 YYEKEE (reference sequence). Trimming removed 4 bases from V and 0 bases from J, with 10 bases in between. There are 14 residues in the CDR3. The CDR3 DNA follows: TGTGCCAGCAGCCGACCCACAGCTAACTATGGCTACACCTTC. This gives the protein CASSRPTANYGYTF.

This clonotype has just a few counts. The CDR3 nucleotides are TGTGCCAGCAGTTATACGCATAGCAATCAGCCCCAGCATTTT. Translation: CASSYTHSNQPQHF. The chain uses TRBV6-2 or TRBV6-3 and TRBJ1-5; unclear D gene. The V gene lost 3 bases and the J gene lost 0 bases, with 6 bases spanning the gap. The CDR3 is 14 amino acids. From germline, CDR1 is MNHEY and CDR2 SVGEGT.

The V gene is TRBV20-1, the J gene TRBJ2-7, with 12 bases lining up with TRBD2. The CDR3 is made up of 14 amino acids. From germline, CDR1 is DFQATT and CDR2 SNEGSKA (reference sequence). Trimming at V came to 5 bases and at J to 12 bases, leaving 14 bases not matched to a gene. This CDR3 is CSALAGGPKDLRYF. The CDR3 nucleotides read TGCAGTGCTCTAGCGGGAGGGCCTAAGGATTTGCGGTACTTC.

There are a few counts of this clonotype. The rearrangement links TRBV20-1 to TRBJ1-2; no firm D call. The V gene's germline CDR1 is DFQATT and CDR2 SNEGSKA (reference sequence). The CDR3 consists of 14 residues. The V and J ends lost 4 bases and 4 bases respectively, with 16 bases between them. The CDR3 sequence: CSATSRPLSYGYTF. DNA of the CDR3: TGCAGTGCTACATCCCGACCCCTCAGCTATGGCTACACCTTC.

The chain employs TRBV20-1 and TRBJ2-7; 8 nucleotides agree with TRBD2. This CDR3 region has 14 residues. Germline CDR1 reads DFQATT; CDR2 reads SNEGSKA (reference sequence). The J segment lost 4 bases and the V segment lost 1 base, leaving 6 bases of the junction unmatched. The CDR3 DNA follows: TGCAGTGCTAGAGTTCCCGCTAGCGGGTACGAGCAGTACTTC. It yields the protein CSARVPASGYEQYF.

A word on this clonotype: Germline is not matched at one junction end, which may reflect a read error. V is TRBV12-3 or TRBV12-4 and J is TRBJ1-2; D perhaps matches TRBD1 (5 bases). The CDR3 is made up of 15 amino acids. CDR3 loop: CASSPDSARAYDYTF. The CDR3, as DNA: TGTGCCAGCAGTCCTGACAGCGCCCGGGCCTATGACTACACCTTC.

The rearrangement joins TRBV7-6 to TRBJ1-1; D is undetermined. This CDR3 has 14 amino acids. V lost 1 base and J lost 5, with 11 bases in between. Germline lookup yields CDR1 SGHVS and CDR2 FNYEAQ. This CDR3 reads CASSLGNSGTEAFF. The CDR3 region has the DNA TGTGCCAGCAGCTTAGGTAATAGCGGAACTGAAGCTTTCTTT.

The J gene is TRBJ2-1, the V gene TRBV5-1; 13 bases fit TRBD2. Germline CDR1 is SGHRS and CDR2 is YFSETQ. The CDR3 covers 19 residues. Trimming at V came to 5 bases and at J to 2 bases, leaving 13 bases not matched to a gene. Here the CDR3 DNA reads TGCGCCAGCAGTCGCCTGACTAGCGGGAGGAAAGGGGCCTACAATGAGCAGTTCTTC. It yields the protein CASSRLTSGRKGAYNEQFF. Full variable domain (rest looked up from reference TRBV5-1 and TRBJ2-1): KAGVTQTPRYLIKTRGQQVTLSCSPISGHRSVSWYQQTPGQGLQFLFEYFSETQRNKGNFPGRFSGRQFSNSRSEMNVSTLELGDSALYLCASSRLTSGRKGAYNEQFFGPGTRLTVL.

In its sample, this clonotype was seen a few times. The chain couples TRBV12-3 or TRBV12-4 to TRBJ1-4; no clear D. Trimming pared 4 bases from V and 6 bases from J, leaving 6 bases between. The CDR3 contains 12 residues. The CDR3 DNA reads TGTGCCAGCAGTTATAACCATGAAAAACTGTTTTTT. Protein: CASSYNHEKLFF.

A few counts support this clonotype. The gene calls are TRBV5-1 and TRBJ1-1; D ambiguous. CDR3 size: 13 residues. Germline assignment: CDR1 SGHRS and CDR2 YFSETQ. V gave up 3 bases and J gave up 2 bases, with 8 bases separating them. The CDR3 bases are TGCGCCAGCAGCTCGGTAAGAAACACTGAAGCTTTCTTT. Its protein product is CASSSVRNTEAFF.

The DNA for the CDR3 is TGCAGCGTTGCAACAGGGTTCGCCTACGAGCAGTACTTC. Protein sequence: CSVATGFAYEQYF. The chain joins TRBV29-1 to TRBJ2-7; weak D call: TRBD1 (6 bases). Trimming stripped 4 bases from V and 2 bases from J, with 12 bases between. Germline V gene data show CDR1 as SQVTM and CDR2 as ANQGSEA. This CDR3 is 13 amino acids long.

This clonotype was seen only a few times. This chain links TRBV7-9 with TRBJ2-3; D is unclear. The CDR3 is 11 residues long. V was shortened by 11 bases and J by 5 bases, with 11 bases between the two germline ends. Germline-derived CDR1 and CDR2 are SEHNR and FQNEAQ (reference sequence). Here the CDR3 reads CAEKRVDTQYF. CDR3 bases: TGTGCCGAAAAGAGAGTAGATACGCAGTATTTT.

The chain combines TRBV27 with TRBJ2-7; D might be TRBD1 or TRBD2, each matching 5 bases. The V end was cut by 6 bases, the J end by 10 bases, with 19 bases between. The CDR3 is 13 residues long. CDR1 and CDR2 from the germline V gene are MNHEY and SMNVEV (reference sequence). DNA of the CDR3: TGTGCCAGCAGCTCGGTAGAGGGGCGCGAACAGTACTTC. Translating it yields CASSSVEGREQYF.

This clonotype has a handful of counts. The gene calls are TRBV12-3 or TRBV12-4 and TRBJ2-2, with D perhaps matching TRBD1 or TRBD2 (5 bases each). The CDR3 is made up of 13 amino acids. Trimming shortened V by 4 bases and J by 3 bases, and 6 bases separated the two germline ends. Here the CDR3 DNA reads TGTGCCAGCAGTTGGGACCACACCGGGGAGCTGTTTTTT. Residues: CASSWDHTGELFF.

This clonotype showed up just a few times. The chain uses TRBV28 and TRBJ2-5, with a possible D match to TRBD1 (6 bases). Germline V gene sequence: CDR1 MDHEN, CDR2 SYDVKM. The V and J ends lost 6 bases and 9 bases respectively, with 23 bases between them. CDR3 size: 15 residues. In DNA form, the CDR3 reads TGTGCCAGCAGCCCGCCCGACAGGTTGCTGGGGGCCCAGTACTTC. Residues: CASSPPDRLLGAQYF. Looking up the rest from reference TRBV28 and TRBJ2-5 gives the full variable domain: DVKVTQSSRYLVKRTGEKVFLECVQDMDHENMFWYRQDPGLGLRLIYFSYDVKMKEKGDIPEGYSVSREKKERFSLILESASTNQTSMYLCASSPPDRLLGAQYFGPGTRLLVL.

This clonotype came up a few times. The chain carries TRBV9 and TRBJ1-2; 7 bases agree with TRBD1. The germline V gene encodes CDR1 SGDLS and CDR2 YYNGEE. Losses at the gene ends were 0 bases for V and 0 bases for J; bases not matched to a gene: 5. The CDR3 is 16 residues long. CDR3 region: CASSVEQGTANYGYTF. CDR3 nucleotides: TGTGCCAGCAGCGTAGAACAGGGGACGGCTAACTATGGCTACACCTTC.